The 24 T cell receptor beta chains in this list originate from one sample, sequenced in a study of blood T cell repertoires in COVID-19. Repertoires were generated with immunoSEQ multiplex PCR, while TCRdb's copy carries only in-frame clones and drops some. Found here are 60,000 to 75,000 clones, 75% to 90% of them singletons; the top ten hold approximately 5.4%. Source material: peripheral blood. All receptors derive from a man aged 45-60 years with active COVID-19.

The CDR3: CASSEGIQANYGYTF. The CDR3 DNA is TGTGCCAGCAGCGAGGGCATACAGGCAAACTATGGCTACACCTTC. The rearrangement links TRBV9 to TRBJ1-2; perhaps TRBD1 as D (5 bases). Germline CDR1 SGDLS, CDR2 YYNGEE. The CDR3 totals 15 residues. V lost 3 bases to trimming and J lost 2 bases, with 14 bases between them.

This sequence joins TRBV5-5 and TRBJ2-1, with 10 nucleotides matching TRBD2. Germline CDR1 and CDR2: SGHKS and YYEKEE (reference sequence). This CDR3 contains 15 residues. Germline trimming cut 5 bases from V and 5 bases from J; bases unmatched to any gene: 7. Written as DNA, the CDR3 is TGTGCCAGCAGTCTAGCGGGAGCTCAGAACAATGAGCAGTTCTTC. This codes for CASSLAGAQNNEQFF.

The CDR3 sequence: CASSLGSGTQYF. The CDR3 coding sequence is TGTGCCAGCAGCCTTGGCAGCGGGACCCAGTACTTC. This chain connects TRBV5-4 to TRBJ2-5, with a tentative D call TRBD2 (5 bases). Germline V lookup: CDR1 SGHNT, CDR2 YYREEE (reference sequence). This CDR3 is built from 12 residues. V gave up 4 bases and J gave up 7 bases, with 11 bases separating them.

The V call is TRBV5-4, the J call TRBJ1-1, with D maybe TRBD1 (5 bases). Per germline, CDR1 SGHNT and CDR2 YYREEE (reference sequence). The V and J ends lost 1 base and 5 bases respectively, with 15 bases between them. The CDR3 spans 15 residues. CDR3 DNA sequence: TGTGCCAGCAGCTTGCCTCGGGGGGACCGGACTGAAGCTTTCTTT. Its translation is CASSLPRGDRTEAFF.

This chain uses TRBV9 with TRBJ1-1; 9 positions match TRBD1. The V gene end was trimmed by 4 bases and the J gene end by 0 bases; junction bases not matched to a gene: 10. This CDR3 is 17 amino acids long. CDR1 is SGDLS and CDR2 is YYNGEE in the germline V gene. The CDR3 region has the DNA TGTGCCAGCAGCCCTTCATCGGGACAGGGCATGAACACTGAAGCTTTCTTT. It is translated as CASSPSSGQGMNTEAFF. Full variable domain (rest looked up from reference TRBV9 and TRBJ1-1): DSGVTQTPKHLITATGQRVTLRCSPRSGDLSVYWYQQSLDQGLQFLIQYYNGEERAKGNILERFSAQQFPDLHSELNLSSLELGDSALYFCASSPSSGQGMNTEAFFGQGTRLTVV.

In this sample, this clone turned up once. The rearrangement joins TRBV6-2 or TRBV6-3 to TRBJ1-1; D might be TRBD1 (5 bases). The CDR3 totals 12 residues. Germline V gene data show CDR1 as MNHEY and CDR2 as SVGEGT. V was clipped by 5 bases and J by 8 bases, with 12 bases between them. The CDR3 spells CASSTAGREAFF. The CDR3 region has the DNA TGTGCCAGCAGTACGGCGGGGCGGGAAGCTTTCTTT.

This clone was picked up one time. This rearrangement joins TRBV7-9 to TRBJ1-2; 7 bases line up with TRBD1. Trimming took 5 bases from V and 6 from J; bases not matched to a gene: 9. Germline V gene data show CDR1 as SEHNR and CDR2 as FQNEAQ (reference sequence). The CDR3 runs 14 residues. As DNA, the CDR3 is TGTGCCAGCAGCCCCCCGACAGGGAGGCATGGCTACACCTTC. It yields the protein CASSPPTGRHGYTF.

The genes are TRBV9 and TRBJ2-7; 9 nucleotides align to TRBD2. The junction had 14 bases not matched to a gene; V was cut back by 3 bases and J by 7 bases. Per germline, CDR1 SGDLS and CDR2 YYNGEE. This CDR3 region has 16 residues. CDR3 nucleotide sequence: TGTGCCAGCAGCGACCGACTAGCGGAGGGCCGGGAAGAGCAGTACTTC. Its protein is CASSDRLAEGREEQYF.

The genes are TRBV2 and TRBJ2-4; TRBD1 might be the D (6 bases). Germline CDR1 SNHLY, CDR2 FYNNEI. V was clipped by 9 bases and J by 3 bases, with 18 bases between them. The CDR3 spans 15 residues. Here the CDR3 DNA reads TGTGCCAGTAAACTAGGGGGAATTGACAAAAACATTCAGTACTTC. Translated: CASKLGGIDKNIQYF.

The chain uses TRBV7-8 and TRBJ2-7; 9 nucleotides line up with TRBD1. The CDR3 totals 16 residues. V lost 3 bases to trimming and J lost 4 bases; unmatched junction nucleotides: 10. CDR1 is SGHVS, CDR2 FQNEAQ, per germline. CDR3: CASSFLARDRAYEQYF. CDR3 nucleotides: TGTGCCAGCAGCTTTCTCGCCCGGGACAGGGCTTACGAGCAGTACTTC.

The chain carries TRBV3-1 (or the pseudogene TRBV3-2) and TRBJ2-7, with TRBD2 matching 7 bases. This CDR3 has 14 residues. The germline CDR1 and CDR2 sequences are LGHDT and YNNKEL (reference sequence). V trimming: 1 base; J trimming: 13 bases; junction bases outside the gene matches: 13. The CDR3 DNA reads TGTGCCAGCAGCCAAGGGGGTCCTGGCGGGAGCGGATACTTC. Translation gives CASSQGGPGGSGYF.

Only a few counts were recorded for this clone. The chain combines TRBV7-2 with TRBJ1-1; tentative D call: TRBD1 (5 bases). CDR1 is SGHTA and CDR2 is FQGNSA in the germline V gene. V lost 8 bases to trimming and J lost 4 bases, with 20 bases between them. This CDR3 has 15 residues. CDR3 in amino acids: CASALNPGGTTEAFF. DNA of the CDR3: TGTGCCAGCGCCCTCAACCCGGGGGGGACCACTGAAGCTTTCTTT.

The gene calls are TRBV3-1 (or the pseudogene TRBV3-2) and TRBJ1-6, with D hard to call. The CDR3 is made up of 15 amino acids. The germline V and J ends were trimmed by 1 base and 6 bases, with 10 bases remaining between them. Germline V gene lookup returns CDR1 LGHDT and CDR2 YNNKEL (reference sequence). The CDR3 loop reads CASSQVPSGNSPLHF. In DNA, the CDR3 is TGTGCCAGCAGCCAAGTTCCGAGTGGTAATTCACCCCTCCACTTT.

The chain carries TRBV11-2 and TRBJ2-2; 8 bases align to TRBD2. In germline, CDR1 is SGHAT, CDR2 FQNNGV. CDR3 length: 15 amino acids. After removal of 1 base from V and 5 bases from J, the junction contained 3 bases not matched to a gene. CDR3: CASSLASGPTGELFF. CDR3 DNA sequence: TGTGCCAGCAGCTTAGCTAGCGGGCCAACCGGGGAGCTGTTTTTT.

The V gene is TRBV12-3 or TRBV12-4, the J gene TRBJ1-1; a possible D gene is TRBD1 (5 bases). Trimming pared 8 bases from V and 3 bases from J, leaving 7 bases between. The CDR3 covers 11 residues. CDR3 nucleotides: TGTGCCAGCCGGGGGGACACTGAAGCTTTCTTT. It codes for CASRGDTEAFF.

The V gene is TRBV2, the J gene TRBJ2-2; 7 nucleotides match TRBD1. The CDR3 is 14 residues long. Germline V CDR1 and CDR2: SNHLY, FYNNEI. Trimming removed 9 bases from V and 3 bases from J; junction bases left unmatched: 7. The CDR3 nucleotides read TGTGCCAGTCAGACAGGGTCAGACACCGGGGAGCTGTTTTTT. This codes for CASQTGSDTGELFF. The variable domain in full, with the rest retrieved from reference TRBV2 and TRBJ2-2, is EPEVTQTPSHQVTQMGQEVILRCVPISNHLYFYWYRQILGQKVEFLVSFYNNEISEKSEIFDDQFSVERPDGSNFTLKIRSTKLEDSAMYFCASQTGSDTGELFFGEGSRLTVL.

The V gene is TRBV9, the J gene TRBJ2-2, with 8 bases lining up with TRBD2. The J segment lost 7 bases and the V segment lost 3 bases, leaving 8 bases of the junction unmatched. The CDR3 totals 15 residues. The germline V gene has CDR1 SGDLS and CDR2 YYNGEE. CDR3 region: CASSDGLAGNGELFF. The CDR3 DNA reads as TGTGCCAGCAGCGATGGATTAGCGGGGAACGGGGAGCTGTTTTTT.

The rearrangement uses TRBV29-1 and TRBJ2-3, with D possibly being TRBD1 (5 bases). The CDR3 runs 13 residues. Trimming shortened V by 6 bases and J by 2 bases, and 12 bases separated the two germline ends. Looked up from germline, CDR1 is SQVTM and CDR2 is ANQGSEA. In DNA, the CDR3 is TGCAGCGTAGCCCGACAGAACACAGATACGCAGTATTTT. Protein: CSVARQNTDTQYF.

This chain connects TRBV18 to TRBJ2-3; 10 bases are shared with TRBD2. The germline CDR1 and CDR2 sequences are KGHSH and LQKENI. This CDR3 has 17 amino acids. V lost 3 bases, J lost 4 bases, and 10 bases stayed unmatched. CDR3 nucleotides: TGTGCCAGCTCACCGGGACTAGCGAGCTCGGCCCCAGATACGCAGTATTTT. Its protein is CASSPGLASSAPDTQYF.

The chain links TRBV27 to TRBJ1-6, with TRBD1 matching 10 bases. This CDR3 has 17 amino acids. Unmatched junction bases numbered 10, after V lost 5 bases and J lost 6 bases. Looked up from germline, CDR1 is MNHEY and CDR2 is SMNVEV (reference sequence). This CDR3 reads CASSPTGTGAPNSPLHF. For the CDR3, the DNA is TGTGCCAGCAGTCCAACCGGGACAGGGGCTCCTAATTCACCCCTCCACTTT.

This sequence joins TRBV2 and TRBJ2-2; weak D call: TRBD2 (6 bases). Per germline, CDR1 SNHLY and CDR2 FYNNEI. This CDR3 is built from 14 residues. V lost 4 bases, J lost 5 bases, and 11 bases lay in between. Here the CDR3 reads CASSVLAKTGELFF. CDR3 DNA: TGTGCCAGCAGTGTACTAGCTAAGACCGGGGAGCTGTTTTTT.

The V gene is TRBV6-2 or TRBV6-3, the J gene TRBJ2-7; D is perhaps TRBD2 (6 bases). The V and J ends lost 5 bases and 0 bases respectively, with 14 bases between them. Germline CDR1 is MNHEY and CDR2 is SVGEGT. This CDR3 region has 15 residues. In DNA, the CDR3 is TGTGCCAGCAGTGACAGCGGGTACAGCTCCTACGAGCAGTACTTC. Its translation is CASSDSGYSSYEQYF.

This clone has only a few counts. The chain recombines TRBV3-1 (or the pseudogene TRBV3-2) with TRBJ2-1; no reliable D call. The CDR3 loop spans 15 amino acids. Germline V gene sequence: CDR1 LGHDT, CDR2 YNNKEL (reference sequence). Trimming left V 7 bases short and J 2 bases short, with 15 bases between. DNA of the CDR3: TGTGCCAGCACCGCTTCCACAACCACCTACAATGAGCAGTTCTTC. Translating it yields CASTASTTTYNEQFF.

This clone occurred a few times. The chain employs TRBV4-1 and TRBJ1-2; no firm D call. The germline V and J ends were trimmed by 8 bases and 5 bases, with 12 bases remaining between them. This CDR3 contains 12 residues. Per the germline V gene, CDR1 is MGHRA and CDR2 is YSYEKL. In DNA form, the CDR3 reads TGCGCCAGCCGCGGGTACACGTATGGCTACACCTTC. Translating gives CASRGYTYGYTF.